This is a list of T cell receptor beta chains from one sample in a study of blood T cell repertoires in COVID-19. Libraries were prepared by immunoSEQ multiplex PCR; TCRdb keeps only in-frame clonotypes and omits some of them. The sample records around 300,000 clones, 90% being singletons. The sample was PBMCs or T cells enriched from blood (not recorded which). The receptors here all came from a woman in her 30s who had recovered from COVID-19. CDR3s include the opening cysteine and the closing phenylalanine or tryptophan. Each record gives: V gene, clone size, J gene, D gene, CDR3 DNA, CDR3 protein. A D gene is named only where the DNA matches it firmly. Not all rows give a size; the values are once, few, many and, for expanded clones, a class.

v_call: TRBV5-1; clone_size: .; j_call: TRBJ2-1; d_call: .; cdr3_nt: TGCGCCAGCTCCCAGGATGTCCTTTACAATGAGCAGTTCTTC; cdr3_aa: CASSQDVLYNEQFF
v_call: TRBV19; clone_size: .; j_call: TRBJ2-1; d_call: .; cdr3_nt: TGTGCCAGTAGTATCTACAGTAGCTCCTACAATGAGCAGTTCTTC; cdr3_aa: CASSIYSSSYNEQFF
v_call: TRBV20-1; clone_size: .; j_call: TRBJ2-7; d_call: TRBD1; cdr3_nt: TGCAGTGCTGGGACAGAGCACGAGCAGTACTTC; cdr3_aa: CSAGTEHEQYF
v_call: TRBV19; clone_size: .; j_call: TRBJ2-7; d_call: .; cdr3_nt: TGTGCCAGTAGTATAGTCGCCCCTGGACAGACCTACGAGCAGTACTTC; cdr3_aa: CASSIVAPGQTYEQYF
v_call: TRBV6-2/TRBV6-3; clone_size: .; j_call: TRBJ2-1; d_call: TRBD2; cdr3_nt: TGTGCCAGCAGTACCTTTGGGACTAGCTACAATGAGCAGTTCTTC; cdr3_aa: CASSTFGTSYNEQFF
v_call: TRBV11-1; clone_size: .; j_call: TRBJ2-3; d_call: .; cdr3_nt: TGTGCCAGCAGCTTTGGCCTTGGCGGAGATACGCAGTATTTT; cdr3_aa: CASSFGLGGDTQYF
v_call: TRBV6-5; clone_size: .; j_call: TRBJ2-7; d_call: .; cdr3_nt: TGTGCCAGCAGTTCTAAAACAGGGCCCTCCTACGAGCAGTACTTC; cdr3_aa: CASSSKTGPSYEQYF
v_call: TRBV30; clone_size: .; j_call: TRBJ2-7; d_call: .; cdr3_nt: TGTGCCTGGAGTGTACAGGGCCACGAGCAGTACTTC; cdr3_aa: CAWSVQGHEQYF
v_call: TRBV5-1; clone_size: .; j_call: TRBJ2-2; d_call: .; cdr3_nt: TGCGCCAGCAGCTTGGTAGGGGTCACCGGGGAGCTGTTTTTT; cdr3_aa: CASSLVGVTGELFF
v_call: TRBV30; clone_size: .; j_call: TRBJ1-1; d_call: .; cdr3_nt: TGTGCCTGGAATCAGGACAGTGAAGCTTTCTTT; cdr3_aa: CAWNQDSEAFF
v_call: TRBV6-5; clone_size: once; j_call: TRBJ2-6; d_call: .; cdr3_nt: TGTGCCAGCAGTTACTCCATCTCTGGGGCCAACGTCCTGACTTTC; cdr3_aa: CASSYSISGANVLTF
v_call: TRBV4-3; clone_size: .; j_call: TRBJ2-3; d_call: .; cdr3_nt: TGCGCCAGCAGCCAAGATGCGCGGGCTACAGATACGCAGTATTTT; cdr3_aa: CASSQDARATDTQYF
v_call: TRBV7-6; clone_size: .; j_call: TRBJ2-7; d_call: .; cdr3_nt: TGTGCCAGCAGCCCCTCCCTGGCGGTCGAGCAGTACTTC; cdr3_aa: CASSPSLAVEQYF
v_call: TRBV20-1; clone_size: .; j_call: TRBJ1-1; d_call: .; cdr3_nt: TGCAGTGCAATGACGAGGACTGAAGCTTTCTTT; cdr3_aa: CSAMTRTEAFF
v_call: TRBV5-1; clone_size: .; j_call: TRBJ2-2; d_call: .; cdr3_nt: TGCGCCAGCAGCAGGTGGGAGACCACCGGGGAGCTGTTTTTT; cdr3_aa: CASSRWETTGELFF
v_call: TRBV10-1; clone_size: .; j_call: TRBJ2-1; d_call: TRBD2; cdr3_nt: TGCGCCAGCAGTGAGGGAGGGCTAGCGGGAGGAGATGAGCAGTTCTTC; cdr3_aa: CASSEGGLAGGDEQFF
v_call: TRBV21-1; clone_size: .; j_call: TRBJ1-5; d_call: .; cdr3_nt: TGTGCCAGCAGCAAAAGTTTTGATGACAGCGTCAATCAGCCCCAGCATTTT; cdr3_aa: CASSKSFDDSVNQPQHF
v_call: TRBV18; clone_size: .; j_call: TRBJ1-1; d_call: .; cdr3_nt: TGTGCCAGCTCACCACCGAACGGGCAGGGGACCCTGAACACTGAAGCTTTCTTT; cdr3_aa: CASSPPNGQGTLNTEAFF
v_call: TRBV30; clone_size: .; j_call: TRBJ2-1; d_call: TRBD2; cdr3_nt: TGTGCCTGGAGTGTACTAGCGCGCGAGCAGTTCTTC; cdr3_aa: CAWSVLAREQFF
v_call: TRBV7-3; clone_size: .; j_call: TRBJ1-1; d_call: .; cdr3_nt: TGTGCCAGCAGCATCCCCGGGGGTAGGGCTTTCTTT; cdr3_aa: CASSIPGGRAFF
v_call: TRBV7-9; clone_size: .; j_call: TRBJ2-1; d_call: .; cdr3_nt: TGTGCCAGCAGCTTAGAGGCGCGGCCATCCTACAATGAGCAGTTCTTC; cdr3_aa: CASSLEARPSYNEQFF
v_call: TRBV30; clone_size: .; j_call: TRBJ1-1; d_call: .; cdr3_nt: TGTGCCTGGACTCCGAGGGCGAACGGTGAAGCTTTCTTT; cdr3_aa: CAWTPRANGEAFF
v_call: TRBV9; clone_size: .; j_call: TRBJ2-5; d_call: .; cdr3_nt: TGTGCCAGCAGCGTAGCAGCGCAGCAAGAGACCCAGTACTTC; cdr3_aa: CASSVAAQQETQYF
v_call: TRBV7-9; clone_size: .; j_call: TRBJ2-2; d_call: TRBD1; cdr3_nt: TGTGCCAGCAGCTTAGCGGCGACAGGGATTCGGGGGGAGCTGTTTTTT; cdr3_aa: CASSLAATGIRGELFF
v_call: TRBV3-1/TRBV3-2; clone_size: .; j_call: TRBJ2-3; d_call: .; cdr3_nt: TGTGCCAGCAGCCAAGCCGGGGGAGATACGCAGTATTTT; cdr3_aa: CASSQAGGDTQYF
v_call: TRBV27; clone_size: .; j_call: TRBJ2-3; d_call: TRBD2; cdr3_nt: TGTGCCAGCAGTTTATCAATGGGGACTAGCGGCTACACAGATACGCAGTATTTT; cdr3_aa: CASSLSMGTSGYTDTQYF
v_call: TRBV28; clone_size: .; j_call: TRBJ2-7; d_call: .; cdr3_nt: TGTGCCAGCACACCTGGAGGGGATATAGCGGAGGGGTACTTC; cdr3_aa: CASTPGGDIAEGYF
v_call: TRBV13; clone_size: .; j_call: TRBJ2-2; d_call: TRBD1; cdr3_nt: TGTGCCAGCAGCCGGGACAGAGGGTACACCGGGGAGCTGTTTTTT; cdr3_aa: CASSRDRGYTGELFF
v_call: TRBV28; clone_size: .; j_call: TRBJ2-5; d_call: .; cdr3_nt: TGTGCCAGCAGTTTACCCCCAGGGTTGTTGAGTGAGACCCAGTACTTC; cdr3_aa: CASSLPPGLLSETQYF
v_call: TRBV11-1; clone_size: .; j_call: TRBJ2-7; d_call: .; cdr3_nt: TGTGCCAGCAGCATGACAGCCCCCGAACAGTACTTC; cdr3_aa: CASSMTAPEQYF
v_call: TRBV7-9; clone_size: .; j_call: TRBJ2-5; d_call: TRBD1; cdr3_nt: TGTGCCAGCAGCTTAATGTCAGGGGGCATGGGAGAGACCCAGTACTTC; cdr3_aa: CASSLMSGGMGETQYF
v_call: TRBV28; clone_size: .; j_call: TRBJ2-4; d_call: .; cdr3_nt: TGTGCCAGCAGCCCTACAGGACACCTAGCCAAAAACATTCAGTACTTC; cdr3_aa: CASSPTGHLAKNIQYF
v_call: TRBV13; clone_size: .; j_call: TRBJ1-2; d_call: TRBD1; cdr3_nt: TGTGCCAGCAGCTCGACAGGGTATAATGGCTACACCTTC; cdr3_aa: CASSSTGYNGYTF
v_call: TRBV30; clone_size: .; j_call: TRBJ2-6; d_call: TRBD2; cdr3_nt: TGTGCCTGGAGGGCGGGGGGCTCTGGGGCCAACGTCCTGACTTTC; cdr3_aa: CAWRAGGSGANVLTF
v_call: TRBV11-2; clone_size: once; j_call: TRBJ2-1; d_call: .; cdr3_nt: TGTGCCAGCAGCTTATCCGGCGGGAACTCCTACAATGAGCAGTTCTTC; cdr3_aa: CASSLSGGNSYNEQFF
v_call: TRBV28; clone_size: .; j_call: TRBJ1-2; d_call: TRBD1; cdr3_nt: TGTGCCAGCAGTTTACCTACAGGGGCAGAAGGCTACACCTTC; cdr3_aa: CASSLPTGAEGYTF
v_call: TRBV7-2; clone_size: .; j_call: TRBJ2-1; d_call: TRBD2; cdr3_nt: TGTGCCAGCAGTGAGCGGGAGGGCGAGCAGTTCTTC; cdr3_aa: CASSEREGEQFF
v_call: TRBV6-5; clone_size: once; j_call: TRBJ1-6; d_call: .; cdr3_nt: TGTGCCAGCAGTCCGGGACAACTAAATTCACCCCTCCACTTT; cdr3_aa: CASSPGQLNSPLHF
v_call: TRBV5-1; clone_size: .; j_call: TRBJ1-4; d_call: TRBD1; cdr3_nt: TGCGCCAGCAGCGAGGGACAGTATAATGAAAAACTGTTTTTT; cdr3_aa: CASSEGQYNEKLFF
v_call: TRBV18; clone_size: .; j_call: TRBJ2-7; d_call: TRBD2; cdr3_nt: TGTGCCAGCTCACCACTAACCGCGGGAGGGACCTCCTACGAGCAGTACTTC; cdr3_aa: CASSPLTAGGTSYEQYF
v_call: TRBV4-2; clone_size: .; j_call: TRBJ1-2; d_call: .; cdr3_nt: TGTGCCAGCAGCCAAGATATGGCCGGGTACGGTGGCTACACCTTC; cdr3_aa: CASSQDMAGYGGYTF
v_call: TRBV9; clone_size: once; j_call: TRBJ2-3; d_call: TRBD2; cdr3_nt: TGTGCCAGCAGCGTTTCTAGCGGTAGCACAGATACGCAGTATTTT; cdr3_aa: CASSVSSGSTDTQYF
v_call: TRBV27; clone_size: .; j_call: TRBJ2-7; d_call: TRBD1; cdr3_nt: TGTGCCAGCAGTTTCGTGGGACAGGGAGCCTACGAGCAGTACTTC; cdr3_aa: CASSFVGQGAYEQYF
v_call: TRBV5-4; clone_size: .; j_call: TRBJ2-7; d_call: TRBD1; cdr3_nt: TGTGCCAGCAGCTTCCGGGACAGTTACGAGCAGTACTTC; cdr3_aa: CASSFRDSYEQYF
v_call: TRBV4-3; clone_size: .; j_call: TRBJ1-1; d_call: TRBD1; cdr3_nt: TGCGCCAGCAGCCAAGATACGGGACAGGGGGTTGGCACTGAAGCTTTCTTT; cdr3_aa: CASSQDTGQGVGTEAFF
v_call: TRBV6-5; clone_size: .; j_call: TRBJ2-1; d_call: TRBD2; cdr3_nt: TGTGCCAGCAGCCCCGGGACTAGCGAATACAATGAGCAGTTCTTC; cdr3_aa: CASSPGTSEYNEQFF
v_call: TRBV5-1; clone_size: once; j_call: TRBJ2-2; d_call: TRBD1; cdr3_nt: TGCGCCAGCAGCTCTAGACAGGGAGCGATCGGGGAGCTGTTTTTT; cdr3_aa: CASSSRQGAIGELFF
v_call: TRBV5-1; clone_size: .; j_call: TRBJ2-4; d_call: .; cdr3_nt: TGCGCCAGCCAGGCACCCGGCGGGAACATTCAGTACTTC; cdr3_aa: CASQAPGGNIQYF
v_call: TRBV28; clone_size: .; j_call: TRBJ1-2; d_call: .; cdr3_nt: TGTGCCAGCAGTTTGTATCGGGGAGGTCTGTCTGGGGGCTACACCTTC; cdr3_aa: CASSLYRGGLSGGYTF
v_call: TRBV30; clone_size: .; j_call: TRBJ2-7; d_call: .; cdr3_nt: TGTGCCTGGAAAAAGGGGCCGGAGTCCTACGAGCAGTACTTC; cdr3_aa: CAWKKGPESYEQYF
v_call: TRBV25-1; clone_size: .; j_call: TRBJ1-1; d_call: TRBD1; cdr3_nt: TGTGCCAGCAGCTGGGGACAGACGAACACTGAAGCTTTCTTT; cdr3_aa: CASSWGQTNTEAFF
v_call: TRBV7-3; clone_size: once; j_call: TRBJ2-1; d_call: TRBD2; cdr3_nt: TGTGCCAGTCGACTAGCGGATAACAATGAGCAGTTCTTC; cdr3_aa: CASRLADNNEQFF